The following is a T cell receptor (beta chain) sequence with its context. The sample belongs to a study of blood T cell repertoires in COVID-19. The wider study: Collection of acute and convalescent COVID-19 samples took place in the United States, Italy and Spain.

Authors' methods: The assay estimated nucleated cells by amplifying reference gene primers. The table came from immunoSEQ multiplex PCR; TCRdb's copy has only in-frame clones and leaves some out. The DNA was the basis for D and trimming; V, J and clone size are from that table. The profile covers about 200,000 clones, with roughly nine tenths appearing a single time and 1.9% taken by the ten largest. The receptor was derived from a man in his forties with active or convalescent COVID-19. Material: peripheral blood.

The CDR3 region has the DNA TGTGCCAGCAGTCCCGGACTAGACAATTACGAGCAGTACTTC. Its translation: CASSPGLDNYEQYF. The V call is TRBV27, the J call TRBJ2-7; 7 nucleotides agree with TRBD2. The CDR3 sequence is 14 residues long. The V segment lost 5 bases and the J segment 4 bases; nucleotides outside the gene matches: 8. Germline values: CDR1 MNHEY, CDR2 SMNVEV (reference sequence).